This record covers a single T cell receptor (beta chain). What it binds is unknown. TCRdb reprocessed the RT-PCR reads via MiXCR and lists one record per CDR3 protein. The sample shows 15,000 or so distinct CDR3 sequences, around 84% of them seen only once. The sample originates from a study of yellow fever vaccine responses in identical twins. Regarding the study as a whole: Twins reportedly appeared to share part of their vaccine T cell response while keeping part individual.

The V gene's germline CDR1 is SQVTM and CDR2 ANQGSEA. V was shortened by 2 bases and J by 1 base, with 5 bases between the two germline ends. CDR3 length: 12 residues. This sample comprised T cells from blood (PBMCs), unsorted or a sorted subset (not recorded which), obtained before or after yellow fever vaccination (not recorded which). The chain recombines TRBV29-1 with TRBJ2-5; D unresolved. This clonotype was sampled from a woman aged 18-29 years who received the yellow fever vaccine. CDR3 loop: CSVEKSQETQYF. CDR3 nucleotide sequence: TGCAGCGTTGAAAAGAGCCAAGAGACCCAGTACTTC.